This T cell receptor (beta chain) comes out of a study of cytomegalovirus exposure and HLA in healthy donors. Germline V gene sequence: CDR1 MGHRA, CDR2 YSYEKL. The CDR3 is 18 residues long. V was pared by 2 bases and J by 2 bases, with 12 bases of the junction left unmatched. Amplification used 60 Vbeta primers and 13 Jbeta primers. Sequencing was performed with immunoSEQ multiplex PCR; in TCRdb, only in-frame clones are kept and a portion is missing. The sample records around 83,000 clones, roughly 78% being singletons. Sequences were obtained from PBMCs. The receptor's source is a male donor in good health and CMV-seropositive. The chain combines TRBV4-1 with TRBJ2-3; TRBD1 agrees at 8 bases. The CDR3: CASSQKERTGTITDTQYF. For the CDR3, the DNA is TGCGCCAGCAGCCAAAAGGAAAGGACAGGGACAATCACAGATACGCAGTATTTT.